This TCR beta chain is drawn from a study of CD8 T cells in Susac syndrome. A quantity of about 0.5 to 1 ug RNA underwent reverse transcription using random hexamers. TCRdb ran MiXCR on the immunoSEQ multiplex PCR reads and lists one entry per CDR3 protein. The sample lists 150,000 to 160,000 distinct CDR3 sequences, approximately 94% occurring once. This clonotype was detected only once. With 0 bases removed from V and 1 base from J, the gap between germline ends came to 27 bases. The CDR3 loop spans 22 amino acids. The chain has TRBV12-3 or TRBV12-4 and TRBJ2-2, with D perhaps TRBD1 (6 bases). The material sequenced was CD8+ T cells from PBMCs. This TCR derives from a human donor with multiple sclerosis. The CDR3 coding sequence is TGTGCCAGCAGTTTAGCTGGGGTTTCTTTGGGGGCGGGCAGGGAGAACACCGGGGAGCTGTTTTTT. It is translated as CASSLAGVSLGAGRENTGELFF.